This T cell receptor beta chain emerged from a study of T cell changes during pregnancy in multiple sclerosis. Produced via immunoSEQ multiplex PCR; TCRdb's table is partial and in-frame only. Here the sample spans about 100,000 clones, approximately 92% being singletons. The table lists this clone with a count of one. The CDR3 spans 16 residues. V lost 4 bases to trimming and J lost 1 base, with 16 bases between them. CDR1 is SGHTA, CDR2 FQGNSA, per germline. Sequenced material: peripheral blood, taken after pregnancy. The rearrangement joins TRBV7-2 to TRBJ1-1; D is perhaps TRBD1 (6 bases). The receptor comes from a female donor with multiple sclerosis, enrolled in a pregnancy study. The CDR3 protein is CASSSPWTAPNTEAFF. The CDR3 DNA reads as TGTGCCAGCAGCTCCCCCTGGACAGCTCCGAACACTGAAGCTTTCTTT.